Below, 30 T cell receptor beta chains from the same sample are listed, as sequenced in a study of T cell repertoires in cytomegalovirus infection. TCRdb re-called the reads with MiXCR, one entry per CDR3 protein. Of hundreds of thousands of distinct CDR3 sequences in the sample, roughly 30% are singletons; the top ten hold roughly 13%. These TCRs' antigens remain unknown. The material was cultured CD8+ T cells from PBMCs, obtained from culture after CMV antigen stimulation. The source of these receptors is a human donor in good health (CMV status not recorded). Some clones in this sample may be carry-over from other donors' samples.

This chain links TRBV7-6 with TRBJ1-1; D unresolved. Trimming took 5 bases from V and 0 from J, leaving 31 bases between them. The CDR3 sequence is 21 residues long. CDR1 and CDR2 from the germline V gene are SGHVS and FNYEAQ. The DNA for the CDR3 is TGTGCCAGCAGCGTTGCCAGCAGCGTTAGCCTAGAAACGCTCATGAACACTGAAGCTTTCTTT. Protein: CASSVASSVSLETLMNTEAFF.

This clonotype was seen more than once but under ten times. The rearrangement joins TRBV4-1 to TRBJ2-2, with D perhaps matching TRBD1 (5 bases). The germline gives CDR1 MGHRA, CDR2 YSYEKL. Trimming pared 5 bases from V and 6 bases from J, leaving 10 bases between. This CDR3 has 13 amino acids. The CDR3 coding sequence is TGCGCCAGCAGCTACGCAGGGTCCGGGGAGCTGTTTTTT. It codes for CASSYAGSGELFF.

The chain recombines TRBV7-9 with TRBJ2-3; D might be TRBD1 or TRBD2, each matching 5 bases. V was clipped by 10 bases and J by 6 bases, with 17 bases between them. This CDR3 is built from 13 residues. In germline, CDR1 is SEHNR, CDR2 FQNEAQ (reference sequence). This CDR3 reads CATFRGPEDTQYF. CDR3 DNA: TGTGCCACTTTCCGGGGCCCGGAGGATACGCAGTATTTT. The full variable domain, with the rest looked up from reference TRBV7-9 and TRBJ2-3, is DTGVSQNPRHKITKRGQNVTFRCDPISEHNRLYWYRQTLGQGPEFLTYFQNEAQLEKSRLLSDRFSAERPKGSFSTLEIQRTEQGDSAMYLCATFRGPEDTQYFGPGTRLTVL.

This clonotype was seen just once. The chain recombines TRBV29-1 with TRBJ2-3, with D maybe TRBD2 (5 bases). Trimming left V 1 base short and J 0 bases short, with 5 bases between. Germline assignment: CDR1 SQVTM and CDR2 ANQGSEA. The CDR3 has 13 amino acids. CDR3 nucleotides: TGCAGCGTTGAAGGGACTAGCACAGATACGCAGTATTTT. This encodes CSVEGTSTDTQYF.

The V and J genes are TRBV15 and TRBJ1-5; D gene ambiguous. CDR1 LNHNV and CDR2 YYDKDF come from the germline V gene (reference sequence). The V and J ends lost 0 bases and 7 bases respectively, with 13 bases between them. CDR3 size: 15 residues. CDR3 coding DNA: TGTGCCACCAGCAGAGATGCGTCAGTACTCCAGCCCCAGCATTTT. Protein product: CATSRDASVLQPQHF.

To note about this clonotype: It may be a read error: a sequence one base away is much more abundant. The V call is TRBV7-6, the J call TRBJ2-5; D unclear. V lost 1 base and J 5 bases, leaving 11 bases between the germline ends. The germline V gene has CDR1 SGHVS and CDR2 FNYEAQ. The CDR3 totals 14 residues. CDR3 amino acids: CASSLEAPHETQYF. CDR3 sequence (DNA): TGTGCCAGCAGCTTAGAGGCGCCCCATGAGACCCAGTACTTC.

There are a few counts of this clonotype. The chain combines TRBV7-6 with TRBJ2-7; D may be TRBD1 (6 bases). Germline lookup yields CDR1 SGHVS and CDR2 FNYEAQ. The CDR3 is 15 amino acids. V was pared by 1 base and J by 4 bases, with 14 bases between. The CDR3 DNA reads TGTGCCAGCAGCTTAGAGGGCAGGGGACCTTACGAGCAGTACTTC. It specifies CASSLEGRGPYEQYF.

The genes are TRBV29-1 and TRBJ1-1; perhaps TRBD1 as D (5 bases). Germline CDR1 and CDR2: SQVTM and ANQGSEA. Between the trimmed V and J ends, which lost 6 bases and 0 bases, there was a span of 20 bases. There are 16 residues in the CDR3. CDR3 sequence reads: CSVGGGNRKLNTEAFF. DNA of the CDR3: TGCAGCGTCGGGGGGGGAAACCGAAAATTGAACACTGAAGCTTTCTTT.

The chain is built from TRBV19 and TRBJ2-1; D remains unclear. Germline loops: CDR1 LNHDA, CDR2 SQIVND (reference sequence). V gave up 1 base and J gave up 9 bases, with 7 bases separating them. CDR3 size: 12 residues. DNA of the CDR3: TGTGCCAGTAGTATAGGTGGGCCTGAGCAGTTCTTC. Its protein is CASSIGGPEQFF. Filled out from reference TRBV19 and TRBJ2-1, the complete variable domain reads DGGITQSPKYLFRKEGQNVTLSCEQNLNHDAMYWYRQDPGQGLRLIYYSQIVNDFQKGDIAEGYSVSREKKESFPLTVTSAQKNPTAFYLCASSIGGPEQFFGPGTRLTVL.

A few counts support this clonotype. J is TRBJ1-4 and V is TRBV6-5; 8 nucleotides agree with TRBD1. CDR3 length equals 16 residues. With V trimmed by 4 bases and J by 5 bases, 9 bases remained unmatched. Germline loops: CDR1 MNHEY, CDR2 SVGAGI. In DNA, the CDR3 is TGTGCCAGCAGTTCCTCTGGACAGGGAGGGAATGAAAAACTGTTTTTT. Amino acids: CASSSSGQGGNEKLFF.

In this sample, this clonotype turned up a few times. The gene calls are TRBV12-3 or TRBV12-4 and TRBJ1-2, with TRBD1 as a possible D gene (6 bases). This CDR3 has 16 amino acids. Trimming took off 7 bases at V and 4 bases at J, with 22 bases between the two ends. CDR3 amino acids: CASTSYRALGGYGYTF. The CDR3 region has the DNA TGTGCCAGCACCTCTTACAGGGCCCTGGGGGGCTATGGCTACACCTTC.

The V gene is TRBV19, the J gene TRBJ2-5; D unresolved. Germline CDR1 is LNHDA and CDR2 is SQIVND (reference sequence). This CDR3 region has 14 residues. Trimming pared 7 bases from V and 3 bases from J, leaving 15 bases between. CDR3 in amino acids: CASTASMWEETQYF. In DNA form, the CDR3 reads TGTGCCAGTACCGCGTCGATGTGGGAAGAGACCCAGTACTTC.

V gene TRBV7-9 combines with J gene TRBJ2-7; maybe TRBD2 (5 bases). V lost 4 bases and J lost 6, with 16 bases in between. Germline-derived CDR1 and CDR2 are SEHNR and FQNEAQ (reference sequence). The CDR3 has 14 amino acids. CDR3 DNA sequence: TGTGCCAGCAGCTCATCACTCGGGATAAGCGAGCAGTACGTC. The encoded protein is CASSSSLGISEQYV.

DNA for the CDR3: TGTGCCAGCAGTTACGGAAGGACAGTTAAACATGGCTACACCTTC. Its translation: CASSYGRTVKHGYTF. This chain links TRBV6-6 with TRBJ1-2, with D perhaps matching TRBD1 (6 bases). Trimming shortened V by 2 bases and J by 6 bases, and 16 bases separated the two germline ends. The CDR3 consists of 15 residues. CDR1 is MNHNY, CDR2 SVGAGI, per germline (reference sequence).

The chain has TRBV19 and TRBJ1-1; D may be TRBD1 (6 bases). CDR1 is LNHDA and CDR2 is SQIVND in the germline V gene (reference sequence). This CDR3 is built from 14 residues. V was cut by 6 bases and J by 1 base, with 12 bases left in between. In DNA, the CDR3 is TGTGCCAGTAGAACGCTAGGGGGGAACACTGAAGCTTTCTTT. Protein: CASRTLGGNTEAFF.

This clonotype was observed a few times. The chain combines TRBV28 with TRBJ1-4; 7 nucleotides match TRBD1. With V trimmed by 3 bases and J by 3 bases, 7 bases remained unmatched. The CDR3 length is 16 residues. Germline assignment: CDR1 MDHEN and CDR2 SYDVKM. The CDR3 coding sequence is TGTGCCAGCAGTTTGTTACCGGGACAGCCTAATGAAAAACTGTTTTTT. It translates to CASSLLPGQPNEKLFF.

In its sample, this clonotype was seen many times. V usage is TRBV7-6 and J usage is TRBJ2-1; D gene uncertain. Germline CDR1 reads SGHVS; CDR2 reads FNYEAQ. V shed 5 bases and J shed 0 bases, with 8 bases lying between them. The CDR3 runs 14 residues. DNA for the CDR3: TGTGCCAGCAGCGAGGAGAGCTCCTACAATGAGCAGTTCTTC. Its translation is CASSEESSYNEQFF.

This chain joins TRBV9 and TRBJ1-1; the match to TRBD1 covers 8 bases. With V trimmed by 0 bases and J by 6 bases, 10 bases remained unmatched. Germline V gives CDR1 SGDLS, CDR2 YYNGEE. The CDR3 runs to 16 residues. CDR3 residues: CASSVDRGQASAEAFF. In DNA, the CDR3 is TGTGCCAGCAGCGTAGACCGGGGACAGGCTTCCGCTGAAGCTTTCTTT.

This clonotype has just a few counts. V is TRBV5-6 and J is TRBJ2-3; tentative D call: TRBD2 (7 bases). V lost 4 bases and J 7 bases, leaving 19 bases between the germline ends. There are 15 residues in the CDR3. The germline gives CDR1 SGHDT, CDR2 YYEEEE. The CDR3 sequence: CASSPKGRGKNTQYF. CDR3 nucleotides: TGTGCCAGCAGCCCAAAAGGGAGGGGGAAAAATACGCAGTATTTT.

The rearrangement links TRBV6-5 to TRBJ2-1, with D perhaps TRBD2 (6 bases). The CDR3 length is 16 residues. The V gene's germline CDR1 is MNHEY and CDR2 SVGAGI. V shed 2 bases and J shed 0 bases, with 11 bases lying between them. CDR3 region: CASSYGGEPSYNEQFF. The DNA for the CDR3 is TGTGCCAGCAGTTACGGAGGGGAACCCTCCTACAATGAGCAGTTCTTC.

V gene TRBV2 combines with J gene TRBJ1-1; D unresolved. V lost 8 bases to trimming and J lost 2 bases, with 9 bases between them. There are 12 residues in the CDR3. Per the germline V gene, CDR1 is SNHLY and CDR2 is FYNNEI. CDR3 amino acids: CASGRRNTEAFF. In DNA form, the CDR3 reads TGTGCCAGCGGCAGGCGAAACACTGAAGCTTTCTTT. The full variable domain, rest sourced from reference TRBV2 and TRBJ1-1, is EPEVTQTPSHQVTQMGQEVILRCVPISNHLYFYWYRQILGQKVEFLVSFYNNEISEKSEIFDDQFSVERPDGSNFTLKIRSTKLEDSAMYFCASGRRNTEAFFGQGTRLTVV.

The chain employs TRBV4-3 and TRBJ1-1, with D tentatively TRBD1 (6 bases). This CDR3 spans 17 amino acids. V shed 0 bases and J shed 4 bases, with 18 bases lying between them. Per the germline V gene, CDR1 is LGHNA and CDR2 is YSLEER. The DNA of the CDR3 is TGCGCCAGCAGCCAAGAGGGGGCTGGTAGTTGGGGCACTGAAGCTTTCTTT. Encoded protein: CASSQEGAGSWGTEAFF.

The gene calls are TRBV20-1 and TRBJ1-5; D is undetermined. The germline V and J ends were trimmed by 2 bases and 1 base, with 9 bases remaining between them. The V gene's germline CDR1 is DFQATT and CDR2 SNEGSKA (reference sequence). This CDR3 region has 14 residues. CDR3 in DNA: TGCAGTGCTAGACGGTCTATAAGCAATCAGCCCCAGCATTTT. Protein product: CSARRSISNQPQHF.

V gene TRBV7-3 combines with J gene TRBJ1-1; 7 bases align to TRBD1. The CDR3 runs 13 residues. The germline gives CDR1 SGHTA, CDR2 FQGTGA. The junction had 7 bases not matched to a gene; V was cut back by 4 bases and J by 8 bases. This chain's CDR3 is CASSYTGAREAFF. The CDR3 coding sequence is TGTGCCAGCAGCTATACAGGGGCCCGGGAAGCTTTCTTT.

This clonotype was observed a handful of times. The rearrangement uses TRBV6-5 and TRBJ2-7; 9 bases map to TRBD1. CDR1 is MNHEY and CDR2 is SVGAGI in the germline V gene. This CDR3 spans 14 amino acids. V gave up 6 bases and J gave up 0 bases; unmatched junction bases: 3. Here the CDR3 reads CASRDRGSSYEQYF. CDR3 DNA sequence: TGTGCCAGCAGAGACAGGGGGTCCTCCTACGAGCAGTACTTC.

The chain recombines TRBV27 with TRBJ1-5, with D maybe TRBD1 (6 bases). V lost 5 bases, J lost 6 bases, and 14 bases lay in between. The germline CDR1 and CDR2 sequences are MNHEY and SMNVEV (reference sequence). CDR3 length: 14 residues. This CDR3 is CASSQPGVGQPQHF. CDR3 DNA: TGTGCCAGCAGTCAACCAGGGGTGGGTCAGCCCCAGCATTTT.

The CDR3 region is CASSEGGTKRGGTDTQYF. For the CDR3, the DNA is TGTGCCAGCAGTGAGGGGGGTACGAAGCGAGGGGGCACAGATACGCAGTATTTT. The chain uses TRBV25-1 and TRBJ2-3, with D maybe TRBD2 (6 bases). CDR1 MGHDK and CDR2 SYGVNS come from the germline V gene. Trimming stripped 3 bases from V and 1 base from J, with 20 bases between. CDR3 length: 18 amino acids.

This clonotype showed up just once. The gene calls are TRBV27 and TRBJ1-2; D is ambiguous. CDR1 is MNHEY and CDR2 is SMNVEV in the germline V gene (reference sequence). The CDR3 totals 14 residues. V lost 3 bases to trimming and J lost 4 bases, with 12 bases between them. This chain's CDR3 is CASSFGKWGYGYTF. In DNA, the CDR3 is TGTGCCAGCAGTTTTGGGAAGTGGGGCTATGGCTACACCTTC.

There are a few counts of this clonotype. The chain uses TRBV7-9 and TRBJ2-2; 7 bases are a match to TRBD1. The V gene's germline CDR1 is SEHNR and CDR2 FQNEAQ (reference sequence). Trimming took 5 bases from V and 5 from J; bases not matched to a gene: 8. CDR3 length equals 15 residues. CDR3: CASSLQGSGTGELFF. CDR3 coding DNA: TGTGCCAGCAGCCTACAGGGGTCCGGAACCGGGGAGCTGTTTTTT.

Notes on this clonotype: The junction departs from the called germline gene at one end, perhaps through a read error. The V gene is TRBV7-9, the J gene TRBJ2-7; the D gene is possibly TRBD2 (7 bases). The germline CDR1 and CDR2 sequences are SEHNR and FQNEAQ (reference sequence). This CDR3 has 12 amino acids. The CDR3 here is CASSFLAGATNF. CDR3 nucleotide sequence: TGTGCCAGCAGCTTTCTGGCGGGGGCTACTAACTTC.